This entry is about one T cell receptor beta chain. No antigen is known for it. Terminally differentiated effector memory CD45RA+ cells were excluded by CCR7 positive selection of CD45RO-negative cells. The data were obtained in a study of shared clonotypes between healthy human individuals. At the level of the study: Per donor, three plates held CD4 naive cells, three held CD4 memory, two held CD8 naive and one held CD8 memory. Study-wide results and caveats: The genetic and exposure-history diversity represented was limited by few donors.

CDR1 MNHEY and CDR2 SVGAGI come from the germline V gene. Trimming left V 7 bases short and J 4 bases short, with 16 bases between. This CDR3 contains 15 residues. Assay: immunoSEQ multiplex PCR; the TCRdb copy retains only in-frame clones and omits some. Here the sample spans millions of clones, about 93% being singletons. This sequence joins TRBV6-5 and TRBJ2-2; TRBD2 might be the D (5 bases). The TCR sequence derives from a man between 18 and 35 years old in good health. Some clones in this sample may be carry-over from other donors' samples. Sequenced material: naive CD8+ T cells from PBMCs. Here the CDR3 reads CASTLTGYGTGELFF. As DNA, the CDR3 is TGTGCCAGCACCCTAACGGGGTACGGCACCGGGGAGCTGTTTTTT.